These 27 T cell receptor beta chains share one sample of origin, sequenced in a study of control samples from healthy donors and cancer patients. Sequencing was performed with immunoSEQ multiplex PCR; in TCRdb, only in-frame clones are kept and a portion is missing. The sample contains around 110,000 clones, 93% of which appear only once. Input material: blood. Receptors originate from a man aged 25-45 years in good health.

The V and J genes are TRBV5-6 and TRBJ1-2, with D possibly matching TRBD1 (5 bases). This CDR3 is built from 12 residues. The germline V gene has CDR1 SGHDT and CDR2 YYEEEE. V gave up 7 bases and J gave up 2 bases, with 9 bases separating them. CDR3: CASQGRNYGYTF. CDR3 nucleotide sequence: TGTGCCAGCCAGGGTCGGAACTATGGCTACACCTTC.

This chain uses TRBV5-1 with TRBJ1-1; possible D gene TRBD1, 5 bases. The CDR3 spans 15 residues. Per the germline V gene, CDR1 is SGHRS and CDR2 is YFSETQ. V lost 0 bases to trimming and J lost 0 bases, with 9 bases between them. The CDR3: CASSLVAGMNTEAFF. The CDR3 DNA reads TGCGCCAGCAGCTTGGTGGCAGGGATGAACACTGAAGCTTTCTTT.

The chain joins TRBV5-4 to TRBJ1-1; D not certain. The V gene's germline CDR1 is SGHNT and CDR2 YYREEE (reference sequence). The CDR3 consists of 12 residues. The V end was cut by 4 bases, the J end by 4 bases, with 8 bases between. The DNA for the CDR3 is TGTGCCAGCAGCCCCGTCGGCACTGAAGCTTTCTTT. It codes for CASSPVGTEAFF.

The chain carries TRBV6-1 and TRBJ2-5, with a weak D call TRBD2 (6 bases). From germline, CDR1 is MNHNS and CDR2 SASEGT. The CDR3 loop spans 15 amino acids. V was trimmed by 1 base and J by 4 bases, leaving 13 bases between them. CDR3 DNA: TGTGCCAGCAGTGAAGTCCCCGCCGGGAGAGAGACCCAGTACTTC. Its protein product is CASSEVPAGRETQYF.

V gene TRBV7-2 combines with J gene TRBJ1-2; maybe TRBD1 (6 bases). V lost 5 bases to trimming and J lost 7 bases, with 14 bases between them. CDR1 is SGHTA, CDR2 FQGNSA, per germline. CDR3 length: 13 residues. For the CDR3, the DNA is TGTGCCAGCAGCGCCACAGGGTCGGTTGGCTACACCTTC. It codes for CASSATGSVGYTF.

The chain is built from TRBV7-2 and TRBJ2-1, with unresolved D. This CDR3 spans 13 amino acids. The ends were cut back, 1 base at V and 8 bases at J, with 9 bases in the middle. In germline, CDR1 is SGHTA, CDR2 FQGNSA. The CDR3 sequence: CASSLGIRDEQFF. CDR3 coding DNA: TGTGCCAGCAGCTTAGGGATACGGGATGAGCAGTTCTTC.

The chain couples TRBV12-5 to TRBJ2-1; 11 bases fit TRBD2. Germline V gene data show CDR1 as LGHNT and CDR2 as FRNRAP. There are 21 residues in the CDR3. J gave up 1 base and V 5 bases, and 19 bases lay outside the gene matches. CDR3 DNA: TGTGCTAGTGGTCGACCAAACGGACTAGCGGGCCCCCTCCCATCCTACAATGAGCAGTTCTTC. It codes for CASGRPNGLAGPLPSYNEQFF.

The V call is TRBV28, the J call TRBJ2-5; D possibly matches TRBD1 or TRBD2 (5 bases each). V lost 2 bases to trimming and J lost 1 base, with 5 bases between them. The CDR3 is made up of 13 amino acids. Germline V gene lookup returns CDR1 MDHEN and CDR2 SYDVKM. CDR3 nucleotide sequence: TGTGCCAGCAGTTTAGGGACCCAAGAGACCCAGTACTTC. Protein sequence: CASSLGTQETQYF.

This chain connects TRBV10-3 to TRBJ2-3, with 16 bases aligning to TRBD2. The trim removed 11 bases at V and 0 bases at J, leaving 5 bases unmatched. The CDR3 has 16 amino acids. Germline CDR1 is ENHRY and CDR2 is SYGVKD. For the CDR3, the DNA is TGTGCCGTCGGGACTAGCGGGGGGGAGAGCACAGATACGCAGTATTTT. As protein: CAVGTSGGESTDTQYF.

The J gene is TRBJ2-5, the V gene TRBV11-2, with 8 nucleotides matching TRBD1. V trimming: 5 bases; J trimming: 4 bases; junction bases outside the gene matches: 6. Germline loops: CDR1 SGHAT, CDR2 FQNNGV. The CDR3 has 14 amino acids. CDR3 in amino acids: CASSADRGPETQYF. CDR3 nucleotides: TGTGCCAGCAGCGCCGACAGGGGCCCAGAGACCCAGTACTTC.

The V call is TRBV27, the J call TRBJ1-6, with D tentatively TRBD1 (5 bases). The ends were cut back, 2 bases at V and 5 bases at J, with 10 bases in the middle. The CDR3 is 15 residues long. Germline CDR1 reads MNHEY; CDR2 reads SMNVEV (reference sequence). For the CDR3, the DNA is TGTGCCAGCAGTTTACCGGGACCTCATAATTCACCCCTCCACTTT. Its translation is CASSLPGPHNSPLHF.

The genes are TRBV28 and TRBJ1-5; 9 nucleotides agree with TRBD1. Germline V gene sequence: CDR1 MDHEN, CDR2 SYDVKM. There are 15 residues in the CDR3. J gave up 7 bases and V 2 bases, and 6 bases lay outside the gene matches. In DNA form, the CDR3 reads TGTGCCAGCAGTTTACGGGGACAGGGTGGCCAGCCCCAGCATTTT. It yields the protein CASSLRGQGGQPQHF.

The chain links TRBV3-1 (or the pseudogene TRBV3-2) to TRBJ2-2; possibly TRBD1 for D (5 bases). V gave up 5 bases and J gave up 7 bases, with 17 bases separating them. Germline V gene lookup returns CDR1 LGHDT and CDR2 YNNKEL (reference sequence). There are 15 residues in the CDR3. DNA for the CDR3: TGTGCCAGCAGCGATTATATGGGGCTGGGCGGGGAGCTGTTTTTT. Its translation: CASSDYMGLGGELFF.

This clone occurred once. This chain connects TRBV3-1 (or the pseudogene TRBV3-2) to TRBJ2-5; 9 bases line up with TRBD2. V gave up 1 base and J gave up 4 bases; unmatched junction bases: 4. The CDR3 has 15 residues. Germline values: CDR1 LGHDT, CDR2 YNNKEL (reference sequence). CDR3 in amino acids: CASSQGGGATETQYF. The CDR3 region has the DNA TGTGCCAGCAGCCAAGGCGGGGGGGCCACAGAGACCCAGTACTTC.

The chain uses TRBV14 and TRBJ1-2, with 9 bases matching TRBD1. Trimming removed 4 bases from V and 8 bases from J; junction bases left unmatched: 5. Germline V gives CDR1 SGHDN, CDR2 FVKESK. The CDR3 has 13 residues. CDR3: CASSRGTGSGYTF. DNA of the CDR3: TGTGCCAGCAGCCGCGGGACAGGGAGCGGCTACACCTTC.

This rearrangement joins TRBV6-5 to TRBJ1-2, with D unresolved. Trimming left V 8 bases short and J 7 bases short, with 14 bases between. The CDR3 is 12 amino acids. Germline V gene data show CDR1 as MNHEY and CDR2 as SVGAGI. In DNA, the CDR3 is TGTGCCAGCCTTCGGGAGGATGGTGGCTACACCTTC. It yields the protein CASLREDGGYTF.

The rearrangement uses TRBV11-2 and TRBJ2-3, with D perhaps matching TRBD2 (6 bases). The CDR3 runs 15 residues. V lost 5 bases and J lost 2, with 14 bases in between. Germline CDR1 is SGHAT and CDR2 is FQNNGV. The CDR3 here is CASSRLAGYTDTQYF. The CDR3 region has the DNA TGTGCCAGCAGCCGACTCGCGGGGTACACAGATACGCAGTATTTT.

V is TRBV29-1 and J is TRBJ1-1, with 7 bases fitting TRBD1. Germline lookup yields CDR1 SQVTM and CDR2 ANQGSEA. V shed 7 bases, J shed 5 bases, and the junction held 10 bases outside the gene matches. The CDR3 loop spans 13 amino acids. The CDR3 DNA reads TGCAGCGGTCAGACAGGGAGGGATACTGAAGCTTTCTTT. Translating it yields CSGQTGRDTEAFF.

The rearrangement uses TRBV7-8 and TRBJ2-7; D uncertain. V lost 1 base and J 1 base, leaving 5 bases between the germline ends. The CDR3 consists of 13 residues. The germline CDR1 and CDR2 sequences are SGHVS and FQNEAQ. The CDR3 loop reads CASSLEVSYEQYF. The CDR3 bases are TGTGCCAGCAGCTTAGAGGTATCCTACGAGCAGTACTTC. The full variable domain, completed using reference TRBV7-8 and TRBJ2-7, is GAGVSQSPRYKVAKRGQDVALRCDPISGHVSLFWYQQALGQGPEFLTYFQNEAQLDKSGLPSDRFFAERPEGSVSTLKIQRTQQEDSAVYLCASSLEVSYEQYFGPGTRLTVT.

This clone was recorded only once. The chain couples TRBV27 to TRBJ1-5, with D maybe TRBD1 (5 bases). V was trimmed by 2 bases and J by 8 bases, leaving 13 bases between them. Germline V CDR1 and CDR2: MNHEY, SMNVEV (reference sequence). This CDR3 has 14 residues. The CDR3 is CASSLDGASKPQHF. The CDR3 DNA reads as TGTGCCAGCAGTTTAGACGGGGCTAGTAAGCCCCAGCATTTT.

Remarks on this clone: The conserved final phenylalanine or tryptophan is absent from the CDR3, which likely points to a read error. The chain links TRBV27 to TRBJ1-2, with a possible D match to TRBD1 (5 bases). This CDR3 is built from 13 residues. The V gene lost 4 bases and the J gene lost 5 bases, with 11 bases spanning the gap. In germline, CDR1 is MNHEY, CDR2 SMNVEV (reference sequence). In nucleotides, the CDR3 is TGTGCCAGCAGTTCTGACAGAAATTATGGCTACACCCTC. It is translated as CASSSDRNYGYTL.

The chain combines TRBV5-1 with TRBJ2-2, with TRBD2 as a possible D gene (5 bases). The CDR3 runs 16 residues. Trimming stripped 4 bases from V and 5 bases from J, with 18 bases between. CDR1 and CDR2 (germline): SGHRS, YFSETQ. CDR3 sequence: CASSPAGGGTTGELFF. Here the CDR3 DNA reads TGCGCCAGCAGCCCAGCAGGAGGCGGCACGACCGGGGAGCTGTTTTTT.

Details on this clone: Being one base from a much bigger clone, this may be a read error. The rearrangement links TRBV10-1 to TRBJ2-6; D is unclear. Per germline, CDR1 WNHNN and CDR2 SYGVQD (reference sequence). This CDR3 region has 13 residues. Trimming took 3 bases from V and 1 from J, leaving 1 base between them. The CDR3 DNA reads TGCGCCAGCAGTGAATCTGGGGCCAACGTCCTGACTTTC. This sequence encodes CASSESGANVLTF.

This clone showed up just a few times. This CDR3 is CASSTGATNEKLFF. CDR3 nucleotide sequence: TGTGCCAGCAGTACAGGGGCAACTAATGAAAAACTGTTTTTT. The chain links TRBV2 to TRBJ1-4, with TRBD1 identical over 7 bases. Per germline, CDR1 SNHLY and CDR2 FYNNEI. Trimming at V came to 5 bases and at J to 0 bases, leaving 0 bases not matched to a gene. There are 14 residues in the CDR3.

Here the CDR3 reads CASSTLGEELFF. The CDR3 DNA reads TGTGCCAGCAGTACTTTAGGGGAGGAGCTGTTTTTT. This sequence joins TRBV2 and TRBJ2-2; the D gene is possibly TRBD1 (5 bases). The CDR3 totals 12 residues. The germline gives CDR1 SNHLY, CDR2 FYNNEI. With 5 bases removed from V and 10 bases from J, the gap between germline ends came to 11 bases.

The rearrangement links TRBV9 to TRBJ1-2, with D hard to call. The CDR3 spans 15 residues. Germline V gene sequence: CDR1 SGDLS, CDR2 YYNGEE. Between the trimmed V and J ends, which lost 0 bases and 5 bases, there was a span of 14 bases. This CDR3 is CASSVAPTSPYGYTF. The CDR3 DNA follows: TGTGCCAGCAGCGTAGCTCCGACATCCCCATATGGCTACACCTTC.

The V call is TRBV28, the J call TRBJ1-5; D uncertain. The length of the CDR3 is 12 residues. The V gene's germline CDR1 is MDHEN and CDR2 SYDVKM. Trimming took off 10 bases at V and 2 bases at J, with 9 bases between the two ends. CDR3 in DNA: TGTGCCACTAACGTAGGCAATCAGCCCCAGCATTTT. It specifies CATNVGNQPQHF.